This TCR beta chain was observed in a study of control samples from healthy donors and cancer patients. Method: immunoSEQ multiplex PCR; TCRdb's copy keeps in-frame clones and lacks some. In the table there are approximately 140,000 clones, 91% of which are singletons. CDR3 length: 13 amino acids. Trimming removed 6 bases from V and 6 bases from J, with 14 bases in between. Germline V gene lookup returns CDR1 LNHDA and CDR2 SQIVND (reference sequence). The rearrangement joins TRBV19 to TRBJ1-2, with D possibly TRBD1 on 6 matching bases. The source of this sequence is a man between 18 and 35 years old in good health. The sample consisted of blood. The CDR3 reads CASSWGAADGYTF. The CDR3 nucleotides read TGTGCCAGTAGCTGGGGGGCGGCTGATGGCTACACCTTC. Drawing the rest from reference TRBV19 and TRBJ1-2, the complete variable domain is DGGITQSPKYLFRKEGQNVTLSCEQNLNHDAMYWYRQDPGQGLRLIYYSQIVNDFQKGDIAEGYSVSREKKESFPLTVTSAQKNPTAFYLCASSWGAADGYTFGSGTRLTVV.